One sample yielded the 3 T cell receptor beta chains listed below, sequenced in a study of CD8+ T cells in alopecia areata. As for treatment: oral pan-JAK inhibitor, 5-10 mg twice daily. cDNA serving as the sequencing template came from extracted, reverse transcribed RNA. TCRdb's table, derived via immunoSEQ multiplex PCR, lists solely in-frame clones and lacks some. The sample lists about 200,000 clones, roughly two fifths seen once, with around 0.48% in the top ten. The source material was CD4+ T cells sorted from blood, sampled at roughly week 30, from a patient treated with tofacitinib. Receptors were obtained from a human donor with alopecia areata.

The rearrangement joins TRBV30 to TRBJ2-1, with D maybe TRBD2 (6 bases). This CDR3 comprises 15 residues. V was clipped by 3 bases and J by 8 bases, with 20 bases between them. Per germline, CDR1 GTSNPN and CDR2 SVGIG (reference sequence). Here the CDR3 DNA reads TGTGCCTGGAGGTCTCCGGGACTGGGGATTCATGAGCAGTTCTTC. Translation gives CAWRSPGLGIHEQFF.

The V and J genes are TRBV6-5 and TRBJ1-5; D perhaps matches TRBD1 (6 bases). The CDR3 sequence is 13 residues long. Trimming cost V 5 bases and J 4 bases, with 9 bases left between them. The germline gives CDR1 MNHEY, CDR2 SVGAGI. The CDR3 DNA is TGTGCCAGCAGTACAGGGTTAAATCAGCCCCAGCATTTT. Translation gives CASSTGLNQPQHF.

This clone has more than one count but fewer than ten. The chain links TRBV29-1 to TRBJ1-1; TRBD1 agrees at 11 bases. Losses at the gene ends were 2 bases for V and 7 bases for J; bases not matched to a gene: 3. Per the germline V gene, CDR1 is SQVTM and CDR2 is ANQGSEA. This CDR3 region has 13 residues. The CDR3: CSVERDRGDEAFF. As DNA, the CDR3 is TGCAGCGTTGAACGGGACAGGGGGGATGAAGCTTTCTTT.